The clone carrying this T cell receptor beta chain occurred many times. Its antigen is currently unknown. The junction departs from germline at one end; a sequencing error may be responsible. Amplification of the TCR beta CDR3 regions used RNA transcripts (as template). HTBI primers were used in a first-round RT-PCR, which preceded a second-round multiplex PCR. TCRdb reanalysed the multiplex PCR reads using MiXCR and keeps one entry per CDR3 protein. The sample shows 600,000 to 650,000 distinct CDR3 sequences, roughly 20% of them seen only once. These data originate in a study of Graves' ophthalmopathy and Graves' hyperthyroidism. Exclusion covered patients with other autoimmune diseases or uncontrolled infections (as well as pregnancy or lactation). Thyroid ultrasound, orbital computed tomography, TRAb, serum thyroxine and clinical symptoms formed the basis of diagnosis. Study-wide points: In blood appeared most of the expanded thyroid clonotypes whose frequency exceeded 0.001. Forecasting of ophthalmopathy progression by the model achieved nearly 71% sensitivity and approximately 72% specificity.

Material for sequencing was peripheral blood. This TCR came from a woman between 18 and 30 years old with stable Graves' hyperthyroidism. Some clones in this sample may be carry-over from other donors' samples.

The chain's CDR3 is CASTEGFANSPLHF. The CDR3, as DNA: TGTGCCAGCACTGAAGGGTTCGCAAATTCACCCCTCCACTTT. This chain connects TRBV2 to TRBJ1-6; D is uncertain. The CDR3 loop spans 14 amino acids. Germline V lookup: CDR1 SNHLY, CDR2 FYNNEI.